The 19 T cell receptor beta chains given below trace back to one sample, sequenced in a study of cytomegalovirus exposure and HLA in healthy donors. The PCR had 60 Vbeta and 13 Jbeta primers. TCRdb's table, derived via immunoSEQ multiplex PCR, lists solely in-frame clones and lacks some. The sample has 150,000 or so clones; more than 75% are singletons. The specimen was PBMCs. The receptor set was obtained from a man younger than 35 in good health and CMV-seropositive.

This chain links TRBV9 with TRBJ2-3; TRBD2 is a possible D gene (6 bases). V dropped 4 bases and J dropped 7 bases, with 13 bases sitting between them. The CDR3 is 13 amino acids. CDR1 SGDLS and CDR2 YYNGEE come from the germline V gene. CDR3 DNA sequence: TGTGCCAGCAGCAATACGGGGGTACATACGCAGTATTTT. Protein sequence: CASSNTGVHTQYF.

V gene TRBV12-5 combines with J gene TRBJ1-5; D gene uncertain. The CDR3 has 12 amino acids. Per the germline V gene, CDR1 is LGHNT and CDR2 is FRNRAP. V lost 6 bases, J lost 5 bases, and 8 bases lay in between. The CDR3 loop reads CASGEKYQPQHF. CDR3 DNA: TGTGCTAGTGGGGAGAAATATCAGCCCCAGCATTTT.

This clone showed up just once. The gene calls are TRBV5-4 and TRBJ1-1, with D perhaps TRBD1 (6 bases). Germline V gene sequence: CDR1 SGHNT, CDR2 YYREEE (reference sequence). V lost 4 bases and J lost 0, with 22 bases in between. This CDR3 contains 18 residues. The CDR3 sequence: CASSGGKGVLRVNTEAFF. The CDR3 DNA reads TGTGCCAGCAGCGGGGGCAAGGGAGTATTGAGGGTGAACACTGAAGCTTTCTTT.

The rearrangement uses TRBV15 and TRBJ2-5; the D is unclear. The V and J ends lost 1 base and 4 bases respectively, with 13 bases between them. The CDR3 covers 15 residues. Per germline, CDR1 LNHNV and CDR2 YYDKDF (reference sequence). The CDR3 region is CATSRGRGSGETQYF. CDR3 DNA: TGTGCCACCAGCAGAGGGAGAGGATCGGGAGAGACCCAGTACTTC.

Only one count was recorded for this clone. The rearrangement uses TRBV4-3 and TRBJ2-1; 7 nucleotides align to TRBD2. This CDR3 contains 16 residues. With 0 bases clipped from V and 7 bases from J, the junction kept 9 bases outside the gene matches. Germline V gene data show CDR1 as LGHNA and CDR2 as YSLEER. CDR3 nucleotide sequence: TGCGCCAGCAGCCAAGAGCCCAACACCGGGGGGAATGAGCAGTTCTTC. Amino acids: CASSQEPNTGGNEQFF.

The rearrangement joins TRBV7-8 to TRBJ1-4; perhaps TRBD1 as D (6 bases). Trimming pared 6 bases from V and 6 bases from J, leaving 14 bases between. The length of the CDR3 is 14 residues. The germline V gene encodes CDR1 SGHVS and CDR2 FQNEAQ. CDR3 nucleotide sequence: TGTGCCAGCAGTCGGTACAGGGCAGATGAAAAACTGTTTTTT. This translates into CASSRYRADEKLFF.

The chain joins TRBV5-1 to TRBJ2-1; D possibly corresponds to TRBD2 (5 bases). CDR1 SGHRS and CDR2 YFSETQ come from the germline V gene. V was trimmed by 5 bases and J by 5 bases, leaving 17 bases between them. This CDR3 is 15 amino acids long. The CDR3 loop reads CASSHLSAGHNEQFF. The CDR3 DNA reads TGCGCCAGCAGTCACCTCTCCGCGGGCCACAATGAGCAGTTCTTC.

V and J are TRBV6-6 and TRBJ2-3; D unclear. The CDR3 is 15 residues long. Germline assignment: CDR1 MNHNY and CDR2 SVGAGI (reference sequence). Trimming removed 7 bases at V and 5 bases at J, with 19 bases between. This CDR3 reads CASKFRGEDGDTQYF. CDR3 DNA sequence: TGTGCCAGCAAGTTCCGCGGTGAAGATGGAGATACGCAGTATTTT.

This clone appeared a single time. The chain couples TRBV5-1 to TRBJ1-2, with D uncertain. This CDR3 comprises 14 residues. V dropped 0 bases and J dropped 1 base, with 7 bases sitting between them. CDR1 and CDR2 (germline): SGHRS, YFSETQ. In nucleotides, the CDR3 is TGCGCCAGCAGCTTGGCCCCGGGTAACTATGGCTACACCTTC. Its protein is CASSLAPGNYGYTF.

The chain couples TRBV2 to TRBJ1-1, with 8 bases fitting TRBD1. CDR1 SNHLY and CDR2 FYNNEI come from the germline V gene. Trimming took 5 bases from V and 4 from J; bases not matched to a gene: 3. The CDR3 has 13 residues. The CDR3 loop is CASSSQGGTEAFF. CDR3 bases: TGTGCCAGCAGTTCACAGGGGGGCACTGAAGCTTTCTTT.

The chain uses TRBV5-1 and TRBJ1-1, with D maybe TRBD1 (5 bases). The V gene lost 1 base and the J gene lost 5 bases, with 9 bases spanning the gap. Germline CDR1 SGHRS, CDR2 YFSETQ. The CDR3 is 13 residues long. CDR3 nucleotides: TGCGCCAGCAGCTTGCTTGGGGGGACTGAAGCTTTCTTT. Its translation: CASSLLGGTEAFF.

The V call is TRBV19, the J call TRBJ2-1; TRBD1 aligns across 10 bases. The CDR3 length is 14 residues. After removal of 7 bases from V and 8 bases from J, the junction contained 8 bases not matched to a gene. The germline V gene encodes CDR1 LNHDA and CDR2 SQIVND (reference sequence). For the CDR3, the DNA is TGTGCCAGTAACCGACAGGGGGCCGGCGATGAGCAGTTCTTC. Protein sequence: CASNRQGAGDEQFF.

The rearrangement uses TRBV27 and TRBJ2-7, with 7 bases lining up with TRBD1. This CDR3 is 14 amino acids long. Germline CDR1 reads MNHEY; CDR2 reads SMNVEV (reference sequence). With V trimmed by 8 bases and J by 4 bases, 11 bases remained unmatched. CDR3 in DNA: TGTGCCAGCGCCGAAACAGGGGCCCTATACGAGCAGTACTTC. Translating it yields CASAETGALYEQYF.

This chain connects TRBV7-3 to TRBJ2-1; tentative D call: TRBD1 (7 bases). V was pared by 4 bases and J by 3 bases, with 10 bases between. The CDR3 is 14 amino acids. The germline V gene has CDR1 SGHTA and CDR2 FQGTGA. The CDR3 is CASSSGGLYNEQFF. The CDR3 DNA follows: TGTGCCAGCAGCTCAGGGGGACTCTACAATGAGCAGTTCTTC.

J is TRBJ2-5 and V is TRBV7-3; 9 bases are shared with TRBD2. The CDR3 contains 14 residues. After removal of 5 bases from V and 5 bases from J, the junction contained 6 bases not matched to a gene. Germline loops: CDR1 SGHTA, CDR2 FQGTGA. The CDR3 spells CASSGGTSSETQYF. DNA for the CDR3: TGTGCCAGCAGCGGGGGGACTAGCTCTGAGACCCAGTACTTC.

V gene TRBV6-5 combines with J gene TRBJ1-1; D gene ambiguous. CDR1 MNHEY and CDR2 SVGAGI come from the germline V gene. The V end lost 3 bases, the J end lost 0 bases, and 5 bases lay between the germline ends. The CDR3 covers 13 residues. DNA for the CDR3: TGTGCCAGCAGTTATTCTATGAACACTGAAGCTTTCTTT. It is translated as CASSYSMNTEAFF.

The rearrangement joins TRBV10-3 to TRBJ1-6; 8 positions match TRBD1. Germline V gene sequence: CDR1 ENHRY, CDR2 SYGVKD. The ends lost 0 bases at V and 9 bases at J; junction bases unmatched: 4. The CDR3 spans 15 residues. The CDR3, as DNA: TGTGCCATCAGTGAGTCGGGACAGGCCATTTCACCCCTCCACTTT. Its protein is CAISESGQAISPLHF.

V usage is TRBV5-1 and J usage is TRBJ2-5, with 8 bases fitting TRBD1. The CDR3 is 16 amino acids. V lost 3 bases, J lost 5 bases, and 12 bases stayed unmatched. Germline CDR1 SGHRS, CDR2 YFSETQ. For the CDR3, the DNA is TGCGCCAGCAGCTCCACGACAGGGGCACCTCGGGAGACCCAGTACTTC. Translating it yields CASSSTTGAPRETQYF.

The chain couples TRBV18 to TRBJ2-5; tentatively, D is TRBD1 (6 bases). CDR3 length: 12 residues. Trimming shortened V by 6 bases and J by 3 bases, and 8 bases separated the two germline ends. In germline, CDR1 is KGHSH, CDR2 LQKENI. CDR3 sequence: CASSRQEETQYF. The CDR3 DNA follows: TGTGCCAGCTCTCGACAGGAAGAGACCCAGTACTTC.